This TCR beta chain came from a study of cytotoxic CD8 clonotypes in ibrutinib-treated CLL. The CDR3 contains 15 residues. CDR1 is PRHDT and CDR2 is FYEKMQ in the germline V gene (reference sequence). On this clone: One end of the junction is discordant with germline, which a read error may explain. This specimen includes other DNA sequences encoding the same CDR3.

Libraries were prepared by immunoSEQ multiplex PCR; TCRdb keeps only in-frame clonotypes and omits some of them. Here the sample spans 130,000 or so clones, 84% being singletons. The sequencing used PBMCs, collected after 24 months of ibrutinib treatment. The receptor was isolated from a human donor with chronic lymphocytic leukemia. The gene calls are TRBV13 and TRBJ2-1; D may be TRBD1 (6 bases). The CDR3 protein is CASSLMGARRNEQFF. CDR3 bases: TGCGCCAGCAGCTTAATGGGGGCGCGGCGCAATGAGCAGTTCTTC.